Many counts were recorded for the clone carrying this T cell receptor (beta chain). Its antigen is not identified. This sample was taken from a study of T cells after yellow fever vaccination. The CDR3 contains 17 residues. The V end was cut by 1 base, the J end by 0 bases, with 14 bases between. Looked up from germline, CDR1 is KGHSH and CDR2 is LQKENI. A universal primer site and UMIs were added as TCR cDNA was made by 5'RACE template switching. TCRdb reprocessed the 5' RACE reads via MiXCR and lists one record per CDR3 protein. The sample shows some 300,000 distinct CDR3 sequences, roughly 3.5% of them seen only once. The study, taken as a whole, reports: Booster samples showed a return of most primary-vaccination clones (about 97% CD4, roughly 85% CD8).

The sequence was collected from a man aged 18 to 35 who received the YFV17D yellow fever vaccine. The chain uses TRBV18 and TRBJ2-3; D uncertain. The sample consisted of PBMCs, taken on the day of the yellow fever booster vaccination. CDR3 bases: TGTGCCAGCTCACCACTGCAGACCGGTGCTAGCACAGATACGCAGTATTTT. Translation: CASSPLQTGASTDTQYF.